These 14 T cell receptor beta chains came from one sample sequenced in a study of blood T cells in healthy people across ages (dated by TCRdb to the mid-2010s). Library generation was performed with 5' RACE. TCRdb lists the instrument as Illumina HiSeq 2500. A second roughly 6 to 12 cycle PCR used a sample-barcoded 5' primer and a J-beta primer mix. The public sequencing data were trimmed at Q25 with fastp and processed into clonotypes with MiXCR by TCRdb, which kept only in-frame beta chains. Each entry merges the rows of one CDR3 protein and shows their most common DNA and genes. This sample gives 800,000 to 1,000,000 distinct CDR3 sequences in total; around 49% of them show up just once. Around an eighth of the sample goes to the ten largest clones. Material for sequencing was blood. All receptors derive from a young man in good health.

The V and J genes are TRBV24-1 and TRBJ1-1; 8 nucleotides match TRBD1. Germline V gene lookup returns CDR1 KGHDR and CDR2 SFDVKD. After removal of 11 bases from V and 3 bases from J, the junction contained 7 bases not matched to a gene. The CDR3 length is 13 residues. CDR3 region: CAISGTGDTEAFF. The DNA for the CDR3 is TGTGCCATCTCCGGGACAGGCGACACTGAAGCTTTCTTT.

This clonotype was recorded only once. The genes are TRBV20-1 and TRBJ2-1, with TRBD2 matching over 13 bases. In germline, CDR1 is DFQATT, CDR2 SNEGSKA (reference sequence). The ends lost 6 bases at V and 0 bases at J; junction bases unmatched: 8. The CDR3 totals 17 residues. In DNA form, the CDR3 reads TGCAGTGCCCTGACTAGCGGGGGGTCGAGCTCCTACAATGAGCAGTTCTTC. It specifies CSALTSGGSSSYNEQFF.

This chain's CDR3 is CASSGNQGARYNEQFF. CDR3 nucleotide sequence: TGTGCCAGCAGTGGTAATCAGGGGGCGCGGTACAATGAGCAGTTCTTC. The gene calls are TRBV2 and TRBJ2-1; 8 bases fit TRBD1. Trimming took 4 bases from V and 4 from J; bases not matched to a gene: 9. Germline V lookup: CDR1 SNHLY, CDR2 FYNNEI. The CDR3 is 16 amino acids.

The chain carries TRBV5-6 and TRBJ2-5; unclear D gene. The end of the DNA fits TRBJ2-7 better, so the J call may be wrong. The CDR3 length is 14 residues. In germline, CDR1 is SGHDT, CDR2 YYEEEE. The CDR3, as DNA: TGTGCCAGCAGCTCCCCAAGGGTGTCGGACGAGCAGTACTTC. This encodes CASSSPRVSDEQYF.

This chain links TRBV13 with TRBJ2-7, with a possible D match to TRBD1 (6 bases). The germline V gene encodes CDR1 PRHDT and CDR2 FYEKMQ (reference sequence). The V end lost 5 bases, the J end lost 0 bases, and 17 bases lay between the germline ends. The CDR3 runs 16 residues. CDR3 amino acids: CASSPQKQGPSYEQYF. The CDR3 region has the DNA TGTGCCAGCAGCCCCCAAAAACAGGGTCCCTCCTACGAGCAGTACTTC.

The V call is TRBV7-3, the J call TRBJ2-2; D is perhaps TRBD1 (5 bases). The CDR3 has 16 residues. V shed 0 bases and J shed 6 bases, with 14 bases lying between them. Germline V gene data show CDR1 as SGHTA and CDR2 as FQGTGA. This chain's CDR3 is CASSLTSSKGAGELFF. DNA for the CDR3: TGTGCCAGCAGCTTAACGAGTAGTAAAGGGGCCGGGGAGCTGTTTTTT.

The CDR3 here is CASSPNPRATNEKLFF. DNA for the CDR3: TGTGCCAGCAGCCCCAATCCGCGAGCAACTAATGAAAAACTGTTTTTT. V usage is TRBV7-9 and J usage is TRBJ1-4, with D unclear. Between the trimmed V and J ends, which lost 5 bases and 0 bases, there was a span of 13 bases. This CDR3 is 16 amino acids long. From germline, CDR1 is SEHNR and CDR2 FQNEAQ (reference sequence).

This clonotype was recorded once. This chain connects TRBV21-1 to TRBJ2-7; TRBD2 is the table's D call and was not checked against the DNA. TRBV21-1 is a pseudogene segment. This CDR3 has 15 residues. As DNA, the CDR3 is TGTGCCAGCAGCGACCAGAATAGCGTCTTTCTCGAGCAGTACTTC. It specifies CASSDQNSVFLEQYF.

The rearrangement joins TRBV6-4 to TRBJ2-3; no definite D call. Trimming took off 2 bases at V and 4 bases at J, with 7 bases between the two ends. CDR3 length: 13 amino acids. Looked up from germline, CDR1 is MRHNA and CDR2 is SNTAGT. Here the CDR3 DNA reads TGTGCCAGCAGTGACGAGAGCGCAGATACGCAGTATTTT. Translating it yields CASSDESADTQYF.

This clonotype occurred a few times. The rearrangement links TRBV24-1 to TRBJ2-7; D possibly corresponds to TRBD1 (6 bases). V shed 7 bases and J shed 3 bases, with 21 bases lying between them. CDR3 length: 16 residues. The germline V gene encodes CDR1 KGHDR and CDR2 SFDVKD. DNA of the CDR3: TGTGCCACCAGAAGAAAACAGGGCAGGGAAAGCTACGAGCAGTACTTC. This translates into CATRRKQGRESYEQYF.

V gene TRBV14 combines with J gene TRBJ1-2; 9 bases align to TRBD1. The CDR3 is 15 amino acids. Germline CDR1 reads SGHDN; CDR2 reads FVKESK. Trimming took 0 bases from V and 10 from J; bases not matched to a gene: 9. CDR3 amino acids: CASSQDRNRGQAYTF. For the CDR3, the DNA is TGTGCCAGCAGCCAAGATCGTAACAGGGGGCAAGCCTACACCTTC.

This clonotype was observed once. The J gene is TRBJ2-1, the V gene TRBV24-1, with D perhaps matching TRBD2 (5 bases). CDR1 and CDR2 (germline): KGHDR, SFDVKD. The CDR3 length is 13 residues. Between the trimmed V and J ends, which lost 1 base and 7 bases, there was a span of 7 bases. The CDR3 nucleotides read TGTGCCACCAGTGATTTTGAGGGTAATGAGCAGTTCTTC. It specifies CATSDFEGNEQFF.

This rearrangement joins TRBV5-5 to TRBJ1-5, with D possibly TRBD1 on 6 matching bases. The CDR3 contains 14 residues. V shed 5 bases and J shed 7 bases, with 16 bases lying between them. Per germline, CDR1 SGHKS and CDR2 YYEKEE (reference sequence). The chain's CDR3 is CASSSQGYSQPQHF. DNA of the CDR3: TGTGCCAGCAGTTCTCAGGGGTATTCCCAGCCCCAGCATTTT.

This clonotype appeared a few times. CDR3 sequence (DNA): TGTGCCAGCAGCCAAGCATCAAGTGGGAGAGCTTTCTTT. Its translation is CASSQASSGRAFF. The chain couples TRBV3-1 to TRBJ1-1; D is uncertain. Germline values: CDR1 LGHDT, CDR2 YNNKEL (reference sequence). V shed 1 base and J shed 10 bases, with 13 bases lying between them. The CDR3 is 13 residues long.